This T cell receptor beta chain stems from a study of cytomegalovirus exposure and HLA in healthy donors (dated by TCRdb to the late 2010s). Background on the whole study: An earlier analysis of 550 to 700 of the donors reported 276 Gb of sequence data and about 100 million unique TCR beta sequences from approximately 180 million T cells. Because of strong linkage in the cohort, 4 to 6 DR-DQ haplotypes were treated as single units for association and clustering. To decide whether each TCR beta V gene segment behaved as functional or pseudogenic, an earlier analysis of 587 of the donors relied on high-throughput TCR beta sequencing. Both class I and class II loci were covered by HLA typing, at four-digit resolution. The genetic ancestry cluster associated with self-reported Caucasian donors included over 65% of the roughly 360 genotyped donors. A separate validation cohort of over a hundred different subjects was used in addition to the approximately 700-subject first cohort. The study combined high-throughput TCR immunosequencing, statistical association of individual TCRs with disease status, and machine learning to predict cytomegalovirus infection status. The number of typed donors differed by locus: roughly 629-640 for A, B, C, DRB1 and DQB1; approximately 540 for DQA1; approximately 600 for DPA1; and roughly 490 for DPB1. Rather than using new phenotypic data, the later analysis identified candidate immune exposures from TCR beta sequences and from how often those sequences occurred across donors. Roughly 300 gigabases of sequencing data and some 85 million unique TCR sequences were included in an early release covering 550 to 650 HLA-typed donors. The T cell repertoires of around 670 subjects were profiled by immunosequencing and related to cytomegalovirus serostatus. Every discovery cohort repertoire had been produced on one sequencing platform. In a later genetic analysis, genome-wide SNP genotypes for about 65% of the 666 donors were used, and that subset was treated as a discovery cohort. Donor age, sex, ethnicity and CMV serostatus were collected together with the repertoire data. Across around 400 genotyped donors of the cohort, an average of about 240,000 unique TCR beta nucleotide sequences per donor were sequenced, and roughly a sixth of those sequences were non-productive. A later analysis re-analyzed previously published TCR beta repertoires from 666 donors and added high-resolution HLA genotyping to study TCR occurrence patterns. The aim of the study was to test whether cataloging public T cell receptors could identify signatures of past pathogen exposure.

In regard to this clone: Its antigen is currently not known. No base qualities exist here, and no much larger clone lies one base off it.

There are 11 amino acids in the CDR3, from cysteine to phenylalanine inclusive. Only the CDR3 DNA is retained, 33 bases long and in frame from the first base. CDR1 and CDR2 are read off the germline V gene as SGHRS and YFSETQ. V and J lose 4 bases and 10 bases, and a span of 9 bases separates them. The receptor library was made with the immunoSEQ multiplex PCR assay. The multiplex PCR relied on a mix of 60 forward primers for TCR Vbeta segments and 13 reverse primers for TCR Jbeta segments. A multiplex PCR assay on genomic DNA amplified the CDR3 region of rearranged TCR beta genes. On the Illumina HiSeq System, the amplified TCR beta libraries were sequenced as 87-base-pair reads. Per the authors' processing: A later analysis counted around 72 million unique TCR beta chains across the 666 repertoires, and roughly 9.9 million of these chains were shared by at least two donors. A nearest-neighbor algorithm error-corrected the raw reads and collapsed the reads into unique sequences, merging closely related sequences to remove PCR and sequencing errors. CDR3 sequences were aligned to IMGT reference sequences to assign V, D and J gene segments. For a sequence to be retained, a match of at least six nucleotides was required to both a V gene segment and a J gene segment. Rearrangements were classified as productive when the CDR3 lacked stop codons and remained in frame with V and J, and all other rearrangements were classified as non-productive. Following IMGT convention, CDR3 was defined as the stretch from the second conserved V-encoded cysteine up to the conserved J-encoded phenylalanine. Sequences without an unambiguous match to a single V gene segment were excluded from the earlier analysis of a few hundred of the donors. An earlier analysis of several hundred of the donors called V segments functional above 56.7% productive rearrangements and segregating when the between-donor standard deviation exceeded 5%. A statistical classification framework was built for diagnosing cytomegalovirus status from the catalog of TCR beta chain sequences. V and J gene assignment, in a later analysis, came from comparing TCR nucleotide sequences with IMGT/GENE-DB human TR gene sequences. A later analysis assigned CDR3 sequences and most-parsimonious VDJ recombination scenarios with the TCRdist pipeline. In a later analysis, each TCR beta chain was defined by its CDR3 amino acid sequence together with its V-gene family, and reads lacking a unique V-gene family were excluded. A later analysis removed roughly 590 highly shared, low-generation-probability nucleotide sequences to deal with suspected cross-contamination and a sequencing artifact. In a later analysis, a clonal expansion index for each public chain was calculated from normalized within-repertoire ranks of inferred template counts. Generation probabilities in a later analysis came from a VDJ recombination model fitted to out-of-frame rearrangements, and those results were checked against IGoR. Hypergeometric tests were used in a later analysis to score TCR-TCR, TCR-HLA and TCR-CMV co-occurrence, with a repertoire-size bias correction applied to the TCR pairs. In a later analysis, false discovery rates were estimated by permuting HLA or CMV assignments 20 times. A later analysis grouped co-occurring TCRs with DBSCAN, adding TCRdist sequence similarity when clustering within HLA-allele-positive subsets. Repertoires with fewer than 30,000 or more than 120,000 public chains, plus five repertoires with anomalous nucleotide sharing, were excluded from co-occurrence clustering. TCRdb's version of the immuneACCESS table is confined to in-frame rearrangements and falls short of the full clone set. An unresolved V gene accounts for under half of the shortfall where checked; the remainder is of unknown origin. D and trimming come from the DNA, and the V and J calls and clone size come from that table. For this sample there are 100,000 to 120,000 clones; 82% appear just once. About 2.7% of the sample is taken by the ten largest.

Results the study describes overall, beyond this receptor: The study gave a list of 150 to 200 TCR beta chains associated with cytomegalovirus. This cohort had only TCR beta chains sequenced, and the lack of alpha or paired-chain data limited which features could be detected. Across donors, most TCR sequences were observed very rarely, whereas some public TCRs were present in many individuals. Three of the identified cytomegalovirus-associated TCR beta chains were confirmed in vitro to be specific for cytomegalovirus antigens. Compared with the roughly 600-donor mean, donors in an Asian-associated ancestry cluster had fewer N-insertions in productive TCRs, according to a later genetic analysis. When HLA alleles, especially DR and DQ, strongly co-occurred, attributing TCR associations to individual alleles was difficult. Specific HLA alleles were associated with 16,951 TCR beta sequences at a false discovery rate of 0.05 in a later analysis. Broadly in line with IMGT annotations, most TCR beta V segments showed up in productive rearrangements about 90% or about 30% of the time in an earlier analysis of some 590 of the donors. In a later analysis, most CMV-associated TCR beta chains were found to appear HLA-restricted, with HLA associations seemingly driven largely by CMV exposure. A further reported finding was that TCR beta sequences accurately predicted the HLA-A and HLA-B alleles for most subjects in the first cohort. Sequencing depth was assumed to be roughly uniform across donors in the presence/absence analyses, though that assumption may not hold. In a later genetic analysis, a missense DCLRE1C variant was associated with V-gene and J-gene trimming of TCR beta chains, and the association was replicated in an independent cohort. Because counts were too low, about 18 rarely observed V segments, including chromosome 9 orphons, were left out of the earlier analysis of over 550 of the donors. The 87-base-pair reads could not distinguish some IMGT-functional V segments, including TRBV6-2 and TRBV6-3, so those segments were excluded. Several of the top co-occurrence clusters appeared to be linked to parvovirus B19, influenza, CMV and Epstein-Barr virus, according to a later analysis. In both the original and validation cohorts, the classifier was reported to diagnose cytomegalovirus status with high specificity and sensitivity. Linkage disequilibrium might explain the correlated functional status among segregating V segments, but an unknown experimental factor could not be ruled out. A later analysis found that HLA-associated TCR beta chains were more clonally expanded and had lower generation probabilities than equally common non-associated chains. A cluster of highly shared sequence variants was judged likely to be a technical artifact of the sequencing pipeline. CMV serostatus was the only immune exposure information available for the cohort. HLA typing was unavailable for some donors at each locus, so association tests used only the typed subset. The authors suggested that the approach could potentially be extended to other disease states and immunological phenotypes. According to a later analysis, TCR association rates differed among HLA loci, with DRB1 alleles showing the most associated TCRs and HLA-C alleles showing the fewest.

The cohort was made up of 500 to 800 healthy bone marrow donors. At the time of sampling, all cohort members were nominally healthy, though unrecorded immune exposures were likely present. The donor tested CMV seronegative, placing the donor among the 350 to 400 seronegative members of the cohort. Each donor provided a peripheral blood sample, and peripheral blood mononuclear cells were used for TCR beta sequencing. Genomic DNA was extracted from the blood cell samples with the Qiagen DNeasy Blood Extraction Kit. This chain joins TRBV5-1 to TRBJ2-1; no D gene call is confident. The sample was PBMCs. The TCR sequence derives from a woman younger than 30 in good health and CMV-seronegative. Here the CDR3 is given as CASSATAEQFF. Here is the DNA: TGCGCCAGCAGCGCTACAGCAGAGCAGTTCTTC.